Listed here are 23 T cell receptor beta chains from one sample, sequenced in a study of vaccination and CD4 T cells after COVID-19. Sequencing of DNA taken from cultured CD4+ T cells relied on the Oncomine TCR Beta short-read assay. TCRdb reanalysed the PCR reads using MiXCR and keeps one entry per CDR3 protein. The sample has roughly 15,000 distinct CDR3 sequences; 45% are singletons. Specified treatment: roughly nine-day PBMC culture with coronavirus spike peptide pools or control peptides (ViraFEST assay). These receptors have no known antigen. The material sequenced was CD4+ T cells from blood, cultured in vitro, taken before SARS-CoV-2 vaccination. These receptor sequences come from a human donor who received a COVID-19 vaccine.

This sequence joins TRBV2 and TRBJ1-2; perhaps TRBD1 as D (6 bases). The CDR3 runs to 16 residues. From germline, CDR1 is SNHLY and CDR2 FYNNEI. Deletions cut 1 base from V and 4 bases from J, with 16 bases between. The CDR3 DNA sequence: TGTGCCAGCAGTGAAGGCGGGACCCAGGGGCTCTATGGCTACACCTTC. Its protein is CASSEGGTQGLYGYTF.

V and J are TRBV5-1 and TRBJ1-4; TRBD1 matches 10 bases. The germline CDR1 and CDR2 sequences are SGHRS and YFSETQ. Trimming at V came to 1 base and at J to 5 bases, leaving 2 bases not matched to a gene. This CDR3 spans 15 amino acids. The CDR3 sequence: CASSLWGQGNEKLFF. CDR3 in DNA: TGCGCCAGCAGCTTGTGGGGACAGGGGAATGAAAAACTGTTTTTT.

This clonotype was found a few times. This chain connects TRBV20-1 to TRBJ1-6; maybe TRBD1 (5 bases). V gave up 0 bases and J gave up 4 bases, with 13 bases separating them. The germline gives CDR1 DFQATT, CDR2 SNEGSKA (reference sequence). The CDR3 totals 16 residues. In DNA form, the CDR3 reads TGCAGTGCTAGAGACAGTTCACAGGATTATAATTCACCCCTCCACTTT. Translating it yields CSARDSSQDYNSPLHF.

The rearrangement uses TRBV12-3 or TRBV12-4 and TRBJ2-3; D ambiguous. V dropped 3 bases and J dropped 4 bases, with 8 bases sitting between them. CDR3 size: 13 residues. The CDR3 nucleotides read TGTGCCAGCAGTTTTCTAGTAGCAGATACGCAGTATTTT. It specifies CASSFLVADTQYF.

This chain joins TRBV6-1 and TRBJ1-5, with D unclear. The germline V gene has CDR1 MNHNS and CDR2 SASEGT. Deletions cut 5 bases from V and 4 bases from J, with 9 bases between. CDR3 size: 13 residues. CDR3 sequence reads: CASSRSGNQPQHF. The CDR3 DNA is TGTGCCAGCAGTCGTTCAGGTAATCAGCCCCAGCATTTT.

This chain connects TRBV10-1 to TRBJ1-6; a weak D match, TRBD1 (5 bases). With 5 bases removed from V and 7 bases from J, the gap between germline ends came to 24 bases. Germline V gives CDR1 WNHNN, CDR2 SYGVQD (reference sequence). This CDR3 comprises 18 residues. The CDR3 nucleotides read TGCGCCAGCAGTCCCCTCCTAAACTCGACAGTCTCCAATTCACCCCTCCACTTT. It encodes CASSPLLNSTVSNSPLHF.

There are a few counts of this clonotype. Written as DNA, the CDR3 is TGTGCCACCAGGCCGACTAGCGGGGTACCCACAGATACGCAGTATTTT. Translating it yields CATRPTSGVPTDTQYF. This chain links TRBV24-1 with TRBJ2-3, with 11 bases lining up with TRBD2. Germline trimming cut 7 bases from V and 2 bases from J; bases unmatched to any gene: 7. The CDR3 is 16 amino acids. In germline, CDR1 is KGHDR, CDR2 SFDVKD.

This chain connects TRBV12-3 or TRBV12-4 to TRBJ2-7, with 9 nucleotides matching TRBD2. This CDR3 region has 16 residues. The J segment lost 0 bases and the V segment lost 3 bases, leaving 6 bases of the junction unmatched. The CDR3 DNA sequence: TGTGCCAGCAGTTTTGGCGGGGGGGCTGGCTCCTACGAGCAGTACTTC. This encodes CASSFGGGAGSYEQYF.

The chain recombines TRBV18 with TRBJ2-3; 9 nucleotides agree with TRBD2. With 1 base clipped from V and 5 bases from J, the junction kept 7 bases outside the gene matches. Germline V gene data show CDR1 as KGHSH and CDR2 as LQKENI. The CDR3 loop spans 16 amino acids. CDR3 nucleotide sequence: TGTGCCAGCTCACCACAGGTGCGGGGGGGCCGAGATACGCAGTATTTT. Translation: CASSPQVRGGRDTQYF.

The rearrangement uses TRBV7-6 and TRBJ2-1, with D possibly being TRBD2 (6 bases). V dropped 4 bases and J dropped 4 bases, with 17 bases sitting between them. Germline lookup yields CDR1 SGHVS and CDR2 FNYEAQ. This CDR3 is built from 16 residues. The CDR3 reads CASSSAGQGRYNEQFF. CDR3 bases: TGTGCCAGCAGCTCCGCGGGGCAGGGAAGGTACAATGAGCAGTTCTTC.

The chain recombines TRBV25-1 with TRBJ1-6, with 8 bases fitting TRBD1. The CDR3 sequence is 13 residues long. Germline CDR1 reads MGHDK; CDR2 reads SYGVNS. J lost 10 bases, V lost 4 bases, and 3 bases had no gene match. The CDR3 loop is CASSGQGSSPLHF. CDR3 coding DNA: TGTGCCAGCAGTGGACAGGGGAGCTCACCCCTCCACTTT.

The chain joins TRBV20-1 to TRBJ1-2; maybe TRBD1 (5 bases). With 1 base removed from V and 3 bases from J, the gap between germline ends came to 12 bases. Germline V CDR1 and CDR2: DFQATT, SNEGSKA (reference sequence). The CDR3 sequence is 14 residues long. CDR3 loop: CSARATGVHYGYTF. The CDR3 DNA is TGCAGTGCTAGAGCCACAGGAGTTCACTATGGCTACACCTTC.

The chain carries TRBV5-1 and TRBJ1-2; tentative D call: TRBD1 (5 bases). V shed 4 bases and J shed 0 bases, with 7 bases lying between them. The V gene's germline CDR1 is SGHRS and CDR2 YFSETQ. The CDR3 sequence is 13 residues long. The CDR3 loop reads CASSIGANYGYTF. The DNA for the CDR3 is TGCGCCAGCAGCATAGGGGCTAACTATGGCTACACCTTC.

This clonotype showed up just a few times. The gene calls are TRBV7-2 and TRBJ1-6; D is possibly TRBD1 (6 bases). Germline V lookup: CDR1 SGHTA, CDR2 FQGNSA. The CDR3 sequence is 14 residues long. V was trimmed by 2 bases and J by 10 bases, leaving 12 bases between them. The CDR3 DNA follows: TGTGCCAGCAGCTTATCCAGGGGAGGCTCACCCCTCCACTTT. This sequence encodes CASSLSRGGSPLHF.

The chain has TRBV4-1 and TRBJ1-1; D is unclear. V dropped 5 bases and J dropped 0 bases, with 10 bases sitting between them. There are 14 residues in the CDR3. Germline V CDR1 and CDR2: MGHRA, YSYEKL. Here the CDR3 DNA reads TGCGCCAGCAGCAACCGGGCCTTGAACACTGAAGCTTTCTTT. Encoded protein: CASSNRALNTEAFF.

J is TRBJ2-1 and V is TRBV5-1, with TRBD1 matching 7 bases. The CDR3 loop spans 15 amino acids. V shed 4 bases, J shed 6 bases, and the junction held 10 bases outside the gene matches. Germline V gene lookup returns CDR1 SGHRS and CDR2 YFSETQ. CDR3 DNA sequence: TGCGCCAGCAGCCACCAACAGGGGTTGGGCAATGAGCAGTTCTTC. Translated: CASSHQQGLGNEQFF.

The CDR3 sequence is CASSLPGLAAVRGQYF. In nucleotides, the CDR3 is TGTGCCAGCAGTCTCCCGGGACTAGCGGCTGTTCGCGGGCAGTACTTC. The chain carries TRBV6-1 and TRBJ2-7; 11 bases are a match to TRBD2. Per germline, CDR1 MNHNS and CDR2 SASEGT. Losses at the gene ends were 5 bases for V and 9 bases for J; bases not matched to a gene: 15. This CDR3 spans 16 amino acids.

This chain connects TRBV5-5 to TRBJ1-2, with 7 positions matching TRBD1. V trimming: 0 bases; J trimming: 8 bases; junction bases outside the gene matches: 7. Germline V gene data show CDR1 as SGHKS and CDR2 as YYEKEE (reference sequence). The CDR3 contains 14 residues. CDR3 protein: CASSLGDSFRGYTF. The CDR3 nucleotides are TGTGCCAGCAGCTTGGGGGACAGCTTTAGGGGCTACACCTTC.

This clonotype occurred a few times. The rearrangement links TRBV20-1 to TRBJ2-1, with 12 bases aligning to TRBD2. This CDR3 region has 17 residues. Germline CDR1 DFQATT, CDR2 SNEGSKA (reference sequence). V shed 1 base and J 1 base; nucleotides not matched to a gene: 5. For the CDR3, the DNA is TGCAGTGCTAGAGCTAGCGGGGGGGCTACGTCCTACAATGAGCAGTTCTTC. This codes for CSARASGGATSYNEQFF.

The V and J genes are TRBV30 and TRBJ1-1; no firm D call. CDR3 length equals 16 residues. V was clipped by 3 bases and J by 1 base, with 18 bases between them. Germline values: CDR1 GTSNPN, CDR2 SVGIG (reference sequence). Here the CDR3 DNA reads TGTGCCTGGAGCGCGCCAGCCCCCGACGGGAACACTGAAGCTTTCTTT. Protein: CAWSAPAPDGNTEAFF.

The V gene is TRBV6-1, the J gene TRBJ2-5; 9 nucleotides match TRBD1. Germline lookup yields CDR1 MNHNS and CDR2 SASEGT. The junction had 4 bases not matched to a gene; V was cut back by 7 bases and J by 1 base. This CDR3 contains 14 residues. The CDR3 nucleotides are TGTGCCAGCAACTACAGGGGGCCCCAAGAGACCCAGTACTTC. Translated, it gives CASNYRGPQETQYF.

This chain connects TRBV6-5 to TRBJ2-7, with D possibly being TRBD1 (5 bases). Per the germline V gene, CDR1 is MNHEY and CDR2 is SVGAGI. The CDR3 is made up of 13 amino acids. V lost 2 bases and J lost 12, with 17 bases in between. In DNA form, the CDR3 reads TGTGCCAGCAGTTACGATCCCAAGGACAAACGGTACTTC. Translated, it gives CASSYDPKDKRYF.

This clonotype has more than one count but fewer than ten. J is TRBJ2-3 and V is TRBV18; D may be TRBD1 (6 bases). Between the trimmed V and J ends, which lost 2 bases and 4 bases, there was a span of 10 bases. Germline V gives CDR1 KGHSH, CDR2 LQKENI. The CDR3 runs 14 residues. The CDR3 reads CASSPITGPDTQYF. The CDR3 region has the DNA TGTGCCAGCTCACCAATTACAGGGCCAGATACGCAGTATTTT. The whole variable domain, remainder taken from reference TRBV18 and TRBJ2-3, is NAGVMQNPRHLVRRRGQEARLRCSPMKGHSHVYWYRQLPEEGLKFMVYLQKENIIDESGMPKERFSAEFPKEGPSILRIQQVVRGDSAAYFCASSPITGPDTQYFGPGTRLTVL.